This T cell receptor beta chain was sequenced in a study of blood T cell repertoires in COVID-19. Study background: Researchers got acute and convalescent COVID-19 samples from the United States, Italy and Spain.

Using immunoSEQ multiplex PCR, the repertoire was profiled, and TCRdb retains in-frame clones only, with some absent. This repertoire shows roughly 240,000 clones, roughly 86% found once; its top ten account for approximately 3%. This CDR3 is built from 17 residues. Trimming removed 4 bases from V and 5 bases from J; junction bases left unmatched: 10. The germline CDR1 and CDR2 sequences are SGHDT and YYEEEE. The sample comprised peripheral blood. The V call is TRBV5-6, the J call TRBJ2-2; 11 positions agree with TRBD2. This TCR derives from a woman under 40 who had recovered from COVID-19. The CDR3 loop reads CASSRRLAGKITGELFF. The CDR3 DNA follows: TGTGCCAGCAGCCGCCGACTAGCGGGGAAAATTACCGGGGAGCTGTTTTTT. Filled out from reference TRBV5-6 and TRBJ2-2, the complete variable domain reads DAGVTQSPTHLIKTRGQQVTLRCSPKSGHDTVSWYQQALGQGPQFIFQYYEEEERQRGNFPDRFSGHQFPNYSSELNVNALLLGDSALYLCASSRRLAGKITGELFFGEGSRLTVL.